This T cell receptor beta chain was observed in a study of blood T cells in healthy people across ages. A second PCR, run for roughly 7 to 11 cycles, used a sample-barcoded 5' primer plus a J-beta primer mix. TCRdb ran MiXCR on the 5' RACE reads and lists one entry per CDR3 protein. The profile covers over 1,500,000 distinct CDR3 sequences, with just under 50% appearing a single time and roughly 2% taken by the ten largest. The ends were cut back, 5 bases at V and 2 bases at J, with 13 bases in the middle. Germline CDR1 and CDR2: SGHTA and FQGNSA. CDR3 size: 15 residues. This TCR came from a woman aged 40-49 years in good health. Sequencing was done on a sample of blood. The chain joins TRBV7-2 to TRBJ2-1, with D perhaps matching TRBD1 or TRBD2 (5 bases each). DNA of the CDR3: TGTGCCAGCAGCCCCAGACGGGACCCCTACAATGAGCAGTTCTTC. It yields the protein CASSPRRDPYNEQFF.